This TCR beta chain originates from a study of persistence of HIV-infected CD4 T cells. Study-wide findings and caveats: Compared with CD3/CD28-stimulated cells, CMV- and Gag-responding cells showed lower TCRbeta richness.

A note on this clone: Its antigen is undetermined.

Germline V gene sequence: CDR1 SNHLY, CDR2 FYNNEI. V lost 4 bases and J lost 3, with 10 bases in between. This CDR3 is 13 amino acids long. Sequencing used immunoSEQ version 4 in survey mode. Sequencing was performed with immunoSEQ multiplex PCR; in TCRdb, only in-frame clones are kept and a portion is missing. The data show just under 65,000 clones, with approximately 75% seen just once and more than 1.5% held by the top ten. Overlapping HIV-1 Gag 15-mer peptides at roughly 1 ug per peptide per mL were used. Memory cells lacking CD40L and CD69 with high CD45RO were sorted. The sequence was obtained from an adult man with HIV who was CMV-seropositive. The sample was CD4+ T cells sorted from PBMCs after 18-hour stimulation, taken from a patient who received antiretroviral therapy. The gene calls are TRBV2 and TRBJ2-7; possibly TRBD2 for D (5 bases). Here the CDR3 reads CASSGGEIYEQYF. Here the CDR3 DNA reads TGTGCCAGCAGTGGTGGGGAGATCTACGAGCAGTACTTC.